This TCR beta chain emerged from a study of T cell responses to AZD1222 COVID-19 vaccine. As to this clone: What it binds is not known.

The study's findings and limits: Vaccination with two AZD1222 doses was followed by a rise in Spike-specific TCR breadth and depth. Baseline seropositivity characterized only a handful of AZD1222 recipients. Epitopes outside B.1.351 and B.1.1.7 mutated regions reportedly drew nearly half of spike TCRs. Donors were mostly white British, more females; clonal diversity possibly underestimated.

The CDR3 contains 15 residues. V trimming: 0 bases; J trimming: 8 bases; junction bases outside the gene matches: 5. CDR1 and CDR2 (germline): SGHNT, YYREEE (reference sequence). Measured with immunoSEQ multiplex PCR; TCRdb has only the in-frame clones, and not every one. The data contain 75,000 to 100,000 clones, roughly 90% of them singletons. The chain carries TRBV5-4 and TRBJ1-6, with 7 bases fitting TRBD1. This TCR was sampled from an adult in good health. Sequences were derived from peripheral blood, sampled on day 0 of AZD1222 vaccination. CDR3 region: CASSLEGAGDSPLHF. The CDR3 DNA reads as TGTGCCAGCAGCTTGGAGGGGGCTGGAGATTCACCCCTCCACTTT.